Listed below are T cell receptor beta chains from one sample, sequenced in a study of PD-L1 blockade in urothelial cancer. Libraries were prepared by immunoSEQ multiplex PCR; TCRdb keeps only in-frame clonotypes and omits some of them. The data contain 85,000 to 90,000 clones, roughly 84% of them seen just once; the ten biggest clones take up about 15%. The sample consisted of PBMCs, taken around atezolizumab (anti-PD-L1) treatment. The receptors derive from a man aged 55 to 70 with urothelial cancer. Both conserved end residues are part of each CDR3. D genes are given only for firm matches. Clone size is given for some rows only: seen once, a few or many times, or a class if the clone is expanded.

CDR3 length,D gene,clone size,V gene,J gene,CDR3 DNA,CDR3 protein
15,.,.,TRBV7-8,TRBJ2-3,TGTGCCAGCAGCCCCTACCAGGATCTCAGCTATACGCAGTATTTT,CASSPYQDLSYTQYF
15,TRBD1,.,TRBV5-4,TRBJ1-2,TGTGCCAGCAGCCCGGGGACAGGGGAAAGCTATGGCTACACCTTC,CASSPGTGESYGYTF
14,.,.,TRBV19,TRBJ2-1,TGTGCCAGTAGTATAGTGTGGGGCGACAATGAGCAGTTCTTC,CASSIVWGDNEQFF
14,.,.,TRBV9,TRBJ2-2,TGTGCCAGCAGCGTAGACTCTCAGGCCGGGGAGCTGTTTTTT,CASSVDSQAGELFF
15,.,.,TRBV5-1,TRBJ2-3,TGCGCCAGCAGCCAACTACTGGGTTTCACAGATACGCAGTATTTT,CASSQLLGFTDTQYF
13,.,once,TRBV5-1,TRBJ1-2,TGCGCCAGCAGCTTGGGCGGAAACTATGGCTACACCTTC,CASSLGGNYGYTF
17,.,.,TRBV5-1,TRBJ2-7,TGCGCCAGCAGCCCCGAATTTTGGGGCCTGAGCTCCTACGAGCAGTACTTC,CASSPEFWGLSSYEQYF
13,.,.,TRBV7-5,TRBJ2-1,TGTGCCACAAGACTAGCGGGGGGTCGGGAGCAGTTCTTC,CATRLAGGREQFF
15,TRBD1,.,TRBV2,TRBJ2-7,TGTGCCAGCTACAGGCCTCAGGGGGCGAACTACGAGCAGTACTTC,CASYRPQGANYEQYF
15,.,.,TRBV9,TRBJ1-2,TGTGCCAGCAGCGAGGCCCCGGGGAGAAACTATGGCTACACCTTC,CASSEAPGRNYGYTF
14,.,few,TRBV5-4,TRBJ1-2,TGTGCCAGCAGCGTGGAGGCAGGGCGCTATGGCTACACCTTC,CASSVEAGRYGYTF
15,.,.,TRBV5-5,TRBJ2-5,TGTGCCAGCAGCTTGGGCCCATACCCAGGGGAGACCCAGTACTTC,CASSLGPYPGETQYF
14,.,.,TRBV5-8,TRBJ1-5,TGTGCCAGCAGCTTGGAACTGCTGAATCAGCCCCAGCATTTT,CASSLELLNQPQHF
11,.,.,TRBV30,TRBJ2-2,TGTGCCTGGGGGGAGTCCGGGGAGCTGTTTTTT,CAWGESGELFF
14,.,.,TRBV5-4,TRBJ2-3,TGTGCCAGCAGCTCTAAAGGGGGTCCAGATACGCAGTATTTT,CASSSKGGPDTQYF
14,.,.,TRBV18,TRBJ2-7,TGTGCCAGCTCACTCAGGACAGATGCCTACGAGCAGTACTTC,CASSLRTDAYEQYF
16,.,.,TRBV6-1,TRBJ2-7,TGTGCCAGCAGTGAAGCCCAAGGACAGCGAGCCTACGAGCAGTACTTC,CASSEAQGQRAYEQYF
15,TRBD1,.,TRBV5-4,TRBJ2-7,TGTGCCAGCAGCCCAGGACAGGGGATCATCTACGAGCAGTACTTC,CASSPGQGIIYEQYF
14,.,.,TRBV30,TRBJ2-1,TGTGCCTGGAGTCCCCCGGGGTCAGGGGCGGATGGGTTCTTC,CAWSPPGSGADGFF
17,TRBD2,.,TRBV4-3,TRBJ2-1,TGCGCCAGCAGCCAAGATCGGGCTAGCGGGTCTTACAATGAGCAGTTCTTC,CASSQDRASGSYNEQFF
17,.,.,TRBV28,TRBJ2-3,TGTGCCAGCAGTCGAGAGACAACAGGGTTTAGCACAGATACGCAGTATTTT,CASSRETTGFSTDTQYF
11,.,.,TRBV30,TRBJ2-3,TGTGCCTGGAGTGTCTATGCCACGCAGTATTTT,CAWSVYATQYF
17,.,.,TRBV21-1,TRBJ2-3,TGTGCCAGCAGCCTCGACGGGACTTCTGATAGCACAGATACGCAGTATTTT,CASSLDGTSDSTDTQYF
16,TRBD2,.,TRBV9,TRBJ2-1,TGTGCCAGCAGCGTATTCGGGGGGGCCCACTACAATGAGCAGTTCTTC,CASSVFGGAHYNEQFF
15,.,.,TRBV7-6,TRBJ1-6,TGTGCCAGCAGCGGATGGTCCGGGAGAGCGGACTCCCTCCACTTT,CASSGWSGRADSLHF
15,.,.,TRBV18,TRBJ1-5,TGTGCCAGCTCACCAACCGATGGGCAGAATCAGCCCCAGCATTTT,CASSPTDGQNQPQHF
13,.,.,TRBV5-1,TRBJ2-1,TGCGCCAGCAGCTACTATCCGGGTGCCGAGCAGTTCTTC,CASSYYPGAEQFF
15,TRBD2,.,TRBV5-6,TRBJ2-3,TGTGCCAGCAGCTTCGGGGGGGCGGGCACAGATACGCAGTATTTT,CASSFGGAGTDTQYF
15,TRBD1,.,TRBV5-1,TRBJ1-5,TGCGCCAGCAGCTTGGGGGGGACAGGGCATCAGCCCCAGCATTTT,CASSLGGTGHQPQHF
11,.,.,TRBV7-9,TRBJ2-7,TGTGCCAGCAGCCCCAGTTACGAGCAGTACTTC,CASSPSYEQYF
16,TRBD1,.,TRBV27,TRBJ1-5,TGTGCCAGCAGTTTATTTTGGGACAGAAGCAATCAGCCCCAGCATTTT,CASSLFWDRSNQPQHF
14,TRBD2,once,TRBV7-2,TRBJ2-1,TGTGCCAGCAGCTTAGCGGGCGGGGGAAATGAGCAGTTCTTC,CASSLAGGGNEQFF
16,.,few,TRBV19,TRBJ1-1,TGTGCCAGTAGTACGGGCGCGGGCCGGATGAACACTGAAGCTTTCTTT,CASSTGAGRMNTEAFF
13,.,.,TRBV11-3,TRBJ1-1,TGTGCCAGCAGCTCCCCGAGGAACACTGAAGCTTTCTTT,CASSSPRNTEAFF
11,.,.,TRBV11-3,TRBJ2-1,TGTGCCAGCAGCTTTCGGTATGAGCAGTTCTTC,CASSFRYEQFF
14,TRBD1,few,TRBV9,TRBJ1-1,TGTGCCAGCAGCGTAGGACAGGGGAACACTGAAGCTTTCTTT,CASSVGQGNTEAFF
14,TRBD1,.,TRBV2,TRBJ1-1,TGTGCCAGCACCGAACAGGGGGCGGGTACTGAAGCTTTCTTT,CASTEQGAGTEAFF
13,TRBD1,.,TRBV10-1,TRBJ1-2,TGCGCCAGCGGGACAGGGAGGAACTATGGCTACACCTTC,CASGTGRNYGYTF
12,.,.,TRBV27,TRBJ1-2,TGTGCCAGCAGTTTACGGGGGAATGGCTACACCTTC,CASSLRGNGYTF
12,.,.,TRBV29-1,TRBJ1-5,TGCAGCGTTGGCAGCGGCAATCAGCCCCAGCATTTT,CSVGSGNQPQHF
14,.,.,TRBV27,TRBJ1-1,TGTGCCAGCAGTTTTTTAGGGAGGGACACTGAAGCTTTCTTT,CASSFLGRDTEAFF
16,TRBD1,.,TRBV9,TRBJ1-1,TGTGCCAGCAGCGTAGTGGGGACAGGGTTGGCCACTGAAGCTTTCTTT,CASSVVGTGLATEAFF
16,TRBD1,.,TRBV27,TRBJ2-7,TGTGCCAGCAGCCCACCCCCGGGACAGGGCTCCTACGAGCAGTACTTC,CASSPPPGQGSYEQYF
14,.,.,TRBV28,TRBJ1-1,TGTGCCAGCAGTCCCGTTTCGAGGGTTACTGAAGCTTTCTTT,CASSPVSRVTEAFF
13,.,once,TRBV6-1,TRBJ2-1,TGTGCCAGCATCTCGGCAGGGCCCGGTGGGCAGTTCTTC,CASISAGPGGQFF
15,TRBD2,.,TRBV30,TRBJ2-5,TGTGCCTTTACCGGGACTAGCGGGAGAACTGAGACCCAGTACTTC,CAFTGTSGRTETQYF
15,.,.,TRBV2,TRBJ1-5,TGTGCCAGCAGCGAAGATCGGGGATTGACTCAGCCCCAGCATTTT,CASSEDRGLTQPQHF
16,TRBD1,.,TRBV5-4,TRBJ1-6,TGTGCCAGCAGCTTGGGGGGGACAGGGGGCATTTCACCCCTCCACTTT,CASSLGGTGGISPLHF
13,TRBD1,.,TRBV7-7,TRBJ1-5,TGTGCTAGCAGCCTGGACAGGAATCAGCCCCAGCATTTT,CASSLDRNQPQHF
14,.,few,TRBV9,TRBJ2-7,TGTGCCAGCAGCGCACCTGGTCGGGTCTACGAGCAGTACTTC,CASSAPGRVYEQYF
17,TRBD2,.,TRBV28,TRBJ2-7,TGTGCCAGCAGTTCCCTCGGGGGGAGCGGGAACCGTTACGAGCAGTACTTC,CASSSLGGSGNRYEQYF
14,TRBD1,.,TRBV29-1,TRBJ2-2,TGCAGCGTCGAGGGACAGGGGTACACCGGGGAGCTGTTTTTT,CSVEGQGYTGELFF
13,TRBD1,.,TRBV11-2,TRBJ2-7,TGTGCCAGCAGCTTGGACAGGGCCGACGAGCAGTACTTC,CASSLDRADEQYF
15,.,.,TRBV18,TRBJ1-5,TGTGCCAGCTCACCGGGAGTAGATAGCAATCAGCCCCAGCATTTT,CASSPGVDSNQPQHF